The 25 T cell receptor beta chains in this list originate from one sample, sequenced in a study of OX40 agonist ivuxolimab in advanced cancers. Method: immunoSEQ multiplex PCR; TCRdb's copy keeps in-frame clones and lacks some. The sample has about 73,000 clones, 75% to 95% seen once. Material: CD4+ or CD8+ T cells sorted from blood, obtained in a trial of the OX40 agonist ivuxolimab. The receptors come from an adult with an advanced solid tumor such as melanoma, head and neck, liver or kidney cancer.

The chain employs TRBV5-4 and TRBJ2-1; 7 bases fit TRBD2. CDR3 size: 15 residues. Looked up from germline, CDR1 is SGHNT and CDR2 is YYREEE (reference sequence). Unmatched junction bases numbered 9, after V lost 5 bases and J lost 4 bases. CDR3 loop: CASRNGLGEYNEQFF. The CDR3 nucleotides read TGTGCCAGCAGAAATGGACTAGGGGAATACAATGAGCAGTTCTTC.

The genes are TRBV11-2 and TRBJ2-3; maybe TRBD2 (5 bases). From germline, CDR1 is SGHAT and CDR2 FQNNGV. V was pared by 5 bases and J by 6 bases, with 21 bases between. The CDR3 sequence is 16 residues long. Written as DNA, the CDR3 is TGTGCCAGCAGCCCCCGGTGGCAGGCGTCGGGGGATACGCAGTATTTT. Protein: CASSPRWQASGDTQYF.

The CDR3 reads CASSESRDTSYEQYF. In DNA form, the CDR3 reads TGTGCCAGCAGCGAAAGCCGGGACACCTCCTACGAGCAGTACTTC. V and J are TRBV28 and TRBJ2-7; D is perhaps TRBD1 (6 bases). CDR3 length: 15 amino acids. Germline CDR1 and CDR2: MDHEN and SYDVKM. V shed 6 bases and J shed 0 bases, with 15 bases lying between them.

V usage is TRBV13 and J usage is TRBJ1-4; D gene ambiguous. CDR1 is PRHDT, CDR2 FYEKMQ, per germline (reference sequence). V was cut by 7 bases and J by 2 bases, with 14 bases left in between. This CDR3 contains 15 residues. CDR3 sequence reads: CASTSRRRTNEKLFF. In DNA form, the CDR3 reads TGTGCCAGCACCTCACGTCGCAGGACTAATGAAAAACTGTTTTTT.

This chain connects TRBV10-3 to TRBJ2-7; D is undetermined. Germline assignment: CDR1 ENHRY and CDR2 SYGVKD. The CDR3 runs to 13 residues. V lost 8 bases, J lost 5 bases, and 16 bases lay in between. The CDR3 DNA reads TGTGCCATCGGTCTCGGAGACCCCCACGAGCAGTACTTC. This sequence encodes CAIGLGDPHEQYF.

The CDR3 sequence: CASSCPPTRKTDTQYF. Written as DNA, the CDR3 is TGTGCCAGCAGTTGCCCACCAACTAGGAAGACAGATACGCAGTATTTT. V is TRBV6-7 and J is TRBJ2-3, with D possibly being TRBD2 (5 bases). TRBV6-7 is flagged as an ORF with uncertain function. CDR3 length: 16 residues. Trimming shortened V by 4 bases and J by 3 bases, and 17 bases separated the two germline ends.

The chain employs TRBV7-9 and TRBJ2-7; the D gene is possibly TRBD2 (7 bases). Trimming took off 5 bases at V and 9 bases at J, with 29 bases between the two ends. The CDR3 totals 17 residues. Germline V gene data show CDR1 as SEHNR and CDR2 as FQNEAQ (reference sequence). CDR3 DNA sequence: TGTGCCAGCAGCATTGTGGGGGGGCCCCGTGGGGTTTCGCGGCAGTACTTC. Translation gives CASSIVGGPRGVSRQYF.

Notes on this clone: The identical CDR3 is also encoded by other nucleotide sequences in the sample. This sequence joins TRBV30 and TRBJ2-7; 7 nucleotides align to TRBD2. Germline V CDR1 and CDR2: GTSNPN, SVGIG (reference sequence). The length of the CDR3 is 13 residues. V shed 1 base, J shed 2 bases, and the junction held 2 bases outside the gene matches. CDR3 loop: CAWSDGGAYEQYF. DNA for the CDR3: TGTGCCTGGAGTGATGGGGGGGCCTACGAGCAGTACTTC.

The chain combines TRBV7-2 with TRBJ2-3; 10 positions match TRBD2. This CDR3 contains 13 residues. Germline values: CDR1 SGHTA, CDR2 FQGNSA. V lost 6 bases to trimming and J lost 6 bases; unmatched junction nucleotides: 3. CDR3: CASRFSGGDTQYF. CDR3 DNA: TGTGCCAGCAGGTTTAGCGGGGGGGATACGCAGTATTTT.

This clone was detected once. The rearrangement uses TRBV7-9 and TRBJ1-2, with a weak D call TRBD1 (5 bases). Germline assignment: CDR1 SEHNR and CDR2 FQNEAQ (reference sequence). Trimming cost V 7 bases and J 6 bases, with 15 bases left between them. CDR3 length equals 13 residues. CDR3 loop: CASNQGEVNGYTF. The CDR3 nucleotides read TGTGCCAGCAACCAAGGGGAGGTCAATGGCTACACCTTC.

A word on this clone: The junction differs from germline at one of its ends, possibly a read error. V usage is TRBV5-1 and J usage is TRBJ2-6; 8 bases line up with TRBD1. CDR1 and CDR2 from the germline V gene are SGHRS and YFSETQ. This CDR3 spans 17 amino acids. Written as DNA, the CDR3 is TGCGCCAGCAGCGGCGGGCAGGGGGCGCTTGGGGCCAACGTCCTGGCTTTC. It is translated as CASSGGQGALGANVLAF. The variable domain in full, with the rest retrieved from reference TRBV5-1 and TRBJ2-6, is KAGVTQTPRYLIKTRGQQVTLSCSPISGHRSVSWYQQTPGQGLQFLFEYFSETQRNKGNFPGRFSGRQFSNSRSEMNVSTLELGDSALYLCASSGGQGALGANVLAFGAGSRLTVL.

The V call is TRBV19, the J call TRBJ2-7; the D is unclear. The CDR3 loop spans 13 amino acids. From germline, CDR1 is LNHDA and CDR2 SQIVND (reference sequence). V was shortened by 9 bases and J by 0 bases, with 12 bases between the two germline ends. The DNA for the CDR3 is TGTGCCAGCCGACCTCCAAGCTCCTACGAGCAGTACTTC. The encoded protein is CASRPPSSYEQYF.

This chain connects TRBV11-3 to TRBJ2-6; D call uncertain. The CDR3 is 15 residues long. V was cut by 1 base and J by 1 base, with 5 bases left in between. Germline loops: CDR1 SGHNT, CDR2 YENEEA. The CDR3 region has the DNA TGTGCCAGCAGCTTAGCCGGGTCTGGGGCCAACGTCCTGACTTTC. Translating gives CASSLAGSGANVLTF.

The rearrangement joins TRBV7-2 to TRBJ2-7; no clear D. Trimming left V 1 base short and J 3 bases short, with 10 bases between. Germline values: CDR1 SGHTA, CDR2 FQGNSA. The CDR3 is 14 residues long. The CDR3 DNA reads TGTGCCAGCAGCTTAGATTCCGGAAGCTACGAGCAGTACTTC. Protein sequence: CASSLDSGSYEQYF.

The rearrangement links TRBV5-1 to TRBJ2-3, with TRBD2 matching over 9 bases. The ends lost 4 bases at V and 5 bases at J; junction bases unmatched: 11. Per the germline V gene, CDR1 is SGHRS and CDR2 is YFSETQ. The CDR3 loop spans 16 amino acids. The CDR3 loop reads CASSSLLAGAGDTQYF. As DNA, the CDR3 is TGCGCCAGCAGCAGTCTCTTAGCGGGGGCCGGAGATACGCAGTATTTT.

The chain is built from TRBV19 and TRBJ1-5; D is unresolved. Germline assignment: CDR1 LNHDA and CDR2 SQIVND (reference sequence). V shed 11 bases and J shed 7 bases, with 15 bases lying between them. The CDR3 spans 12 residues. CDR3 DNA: TGTGCCCAACCCCCGGTCGGACAGCCCCAGCATTTT. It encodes CAQPPVGQPQHF.

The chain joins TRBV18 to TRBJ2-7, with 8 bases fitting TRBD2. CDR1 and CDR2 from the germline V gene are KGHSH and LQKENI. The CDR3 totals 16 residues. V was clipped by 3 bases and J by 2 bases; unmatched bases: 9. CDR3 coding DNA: TGTGCCAGCTCACCGCCGGGGGGGCGGTCCCCCTACGAGCAGTACTTC. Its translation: CASSPPGGRSPYEQYF.

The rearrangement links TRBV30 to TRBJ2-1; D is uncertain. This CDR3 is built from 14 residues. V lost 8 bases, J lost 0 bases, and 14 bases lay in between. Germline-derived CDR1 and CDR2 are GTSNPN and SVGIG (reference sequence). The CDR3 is CAGRAVSSYNEQFF. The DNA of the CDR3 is TGTGCCGGAAGGGCAGTCAGCTCCTACAATGAGCAGTTCTTC.

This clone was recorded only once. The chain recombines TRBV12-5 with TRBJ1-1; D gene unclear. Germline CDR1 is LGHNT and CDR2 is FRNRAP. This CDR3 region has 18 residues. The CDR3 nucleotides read TGTGGCCCACCTCCCACACAAGAGTCCCGCCGAATGAACACTGAAGCTTTCTTT. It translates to CGPPPTQESRRMNTEAFF.

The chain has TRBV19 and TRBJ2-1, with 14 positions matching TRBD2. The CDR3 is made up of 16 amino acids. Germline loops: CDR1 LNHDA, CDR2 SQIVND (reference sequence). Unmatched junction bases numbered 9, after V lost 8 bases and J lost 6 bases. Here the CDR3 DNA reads TGTGCCAGTGGTACCGAGACTAGCGGGAGGGCCAATGAGCAGTTCTTC. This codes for CASGTETSGRANEQFF.

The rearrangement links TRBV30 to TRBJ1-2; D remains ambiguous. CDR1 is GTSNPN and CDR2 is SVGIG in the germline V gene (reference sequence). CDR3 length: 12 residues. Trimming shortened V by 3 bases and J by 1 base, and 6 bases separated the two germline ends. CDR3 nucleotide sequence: TGTGCCTGGAGGTCTATTAACTATGGCTACACCTTC. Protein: CAWRSINYGYTF.

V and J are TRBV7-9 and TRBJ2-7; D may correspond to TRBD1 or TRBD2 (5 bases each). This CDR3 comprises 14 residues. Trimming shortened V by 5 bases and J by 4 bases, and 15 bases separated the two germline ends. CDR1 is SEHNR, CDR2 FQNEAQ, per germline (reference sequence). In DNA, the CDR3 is TGTGCCAGCAGCCCGGGGCTCCGGGTGTACGAGCAGTACTTC. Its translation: CASSPGLRVYEQYF.

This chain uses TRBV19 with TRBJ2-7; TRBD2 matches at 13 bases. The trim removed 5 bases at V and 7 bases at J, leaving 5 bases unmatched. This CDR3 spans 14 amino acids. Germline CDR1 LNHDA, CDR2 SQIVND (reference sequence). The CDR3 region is CASSHGTSGTEQYF. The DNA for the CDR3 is TGTGCCAGTAGTCATGGGACTAGCGGGACTGAGCAGTACTTC.

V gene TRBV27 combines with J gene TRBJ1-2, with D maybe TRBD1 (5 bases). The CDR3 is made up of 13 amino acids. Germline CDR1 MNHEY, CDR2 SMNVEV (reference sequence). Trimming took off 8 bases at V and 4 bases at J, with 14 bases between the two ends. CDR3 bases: TGTGCCAGCCCCGTAGGGGCGAGCTATGGCTACACCTTC. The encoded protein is CASPVGASYGYTF.

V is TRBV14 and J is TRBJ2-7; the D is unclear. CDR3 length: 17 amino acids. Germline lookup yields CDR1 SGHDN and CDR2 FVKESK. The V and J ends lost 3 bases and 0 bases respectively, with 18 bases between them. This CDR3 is CASSQYRRATGSYEQYF. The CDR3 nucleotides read TGTGCCAGCAGCCAGTATCGAAGGGCCACCGGCTCCTACGAGCAGTACTTC.